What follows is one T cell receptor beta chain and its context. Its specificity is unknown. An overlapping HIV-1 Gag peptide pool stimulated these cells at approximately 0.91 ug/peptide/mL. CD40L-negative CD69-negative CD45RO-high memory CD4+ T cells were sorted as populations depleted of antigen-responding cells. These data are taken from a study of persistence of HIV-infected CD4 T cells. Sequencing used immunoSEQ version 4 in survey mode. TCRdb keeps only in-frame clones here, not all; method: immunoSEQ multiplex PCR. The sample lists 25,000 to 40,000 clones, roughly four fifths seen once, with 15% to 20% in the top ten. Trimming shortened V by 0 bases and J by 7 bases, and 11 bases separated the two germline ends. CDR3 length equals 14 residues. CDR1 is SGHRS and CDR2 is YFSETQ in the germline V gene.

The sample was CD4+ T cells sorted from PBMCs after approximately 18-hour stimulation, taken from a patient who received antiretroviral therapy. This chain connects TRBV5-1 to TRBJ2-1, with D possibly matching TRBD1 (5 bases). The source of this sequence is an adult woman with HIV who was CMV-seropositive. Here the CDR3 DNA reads TGCGCCAGCAGCTTGGCCAGGGCAGCTAATGAGCAGTTCTTC. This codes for CASSLARAANEQFF.